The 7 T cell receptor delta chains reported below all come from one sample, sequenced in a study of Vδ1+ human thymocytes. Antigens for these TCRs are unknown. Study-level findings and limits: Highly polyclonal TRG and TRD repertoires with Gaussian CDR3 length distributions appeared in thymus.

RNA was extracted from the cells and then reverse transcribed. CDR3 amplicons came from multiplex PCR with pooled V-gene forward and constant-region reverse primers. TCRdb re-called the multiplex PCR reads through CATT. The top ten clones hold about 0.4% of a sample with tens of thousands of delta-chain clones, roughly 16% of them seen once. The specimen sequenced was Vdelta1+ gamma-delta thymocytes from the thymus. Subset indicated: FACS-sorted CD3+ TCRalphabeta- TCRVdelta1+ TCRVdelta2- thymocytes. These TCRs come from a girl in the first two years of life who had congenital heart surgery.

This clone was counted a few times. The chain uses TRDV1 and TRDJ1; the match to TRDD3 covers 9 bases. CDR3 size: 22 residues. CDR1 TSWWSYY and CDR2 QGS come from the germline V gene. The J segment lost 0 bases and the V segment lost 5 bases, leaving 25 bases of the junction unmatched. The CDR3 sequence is CALGKVAGPTWNWGNNTDKLIF. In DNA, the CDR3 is TGTGCTCTTGGGAAAGTGGCTGGGCCTACGTGGAACTGGGGGAATAACACCGATAAACTCATCTTT.

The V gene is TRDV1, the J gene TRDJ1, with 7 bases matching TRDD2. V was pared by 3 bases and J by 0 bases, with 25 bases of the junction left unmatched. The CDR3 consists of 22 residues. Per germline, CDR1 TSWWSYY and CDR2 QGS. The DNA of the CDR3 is TGTGCTCTTGGGGAGAGACGTTCCTACGGCTACGCCACCCCTCCGTACACCGATAAACTCATCTTT. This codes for CALGERRSYGYATPPYTDKLIF.

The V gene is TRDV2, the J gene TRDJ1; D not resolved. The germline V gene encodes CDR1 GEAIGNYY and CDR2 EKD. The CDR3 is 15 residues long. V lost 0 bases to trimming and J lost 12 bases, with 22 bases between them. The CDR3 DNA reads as TGTGCCTGTGACACCGTTTCAAGTCCGATAACTGAAGTCATCTTT. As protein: CACDTVSSPITEVIF.

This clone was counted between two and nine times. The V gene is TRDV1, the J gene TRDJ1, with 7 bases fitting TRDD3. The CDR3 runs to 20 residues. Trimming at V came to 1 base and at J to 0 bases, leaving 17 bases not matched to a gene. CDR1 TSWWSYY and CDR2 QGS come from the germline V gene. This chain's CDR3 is CALGEPPGGRGGQNTDKLIF. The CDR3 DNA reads TGTGCTCTTGGGGAACCTCCCGGGGGGCGTGGGGGACAGAACACCGATAAACTCATCTTT.

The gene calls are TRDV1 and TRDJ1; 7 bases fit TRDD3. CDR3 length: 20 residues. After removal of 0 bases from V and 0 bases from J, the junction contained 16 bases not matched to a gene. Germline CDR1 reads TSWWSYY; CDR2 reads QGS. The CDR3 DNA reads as TGTGCTCTTGGGGAACTATATGGGAAACTGGGGACCTCGTACACCGATAAACTCATCTTT. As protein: CALGELYGKLGTSYTDKLIF.

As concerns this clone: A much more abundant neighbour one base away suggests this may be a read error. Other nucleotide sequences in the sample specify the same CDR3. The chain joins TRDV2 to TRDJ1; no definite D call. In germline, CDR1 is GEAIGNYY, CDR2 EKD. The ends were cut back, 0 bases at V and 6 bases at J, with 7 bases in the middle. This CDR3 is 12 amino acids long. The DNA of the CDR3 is TGTGCCTGTGACACCGTCGGACATAAACTCATCTTT. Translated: CACDTVGHKLIF.

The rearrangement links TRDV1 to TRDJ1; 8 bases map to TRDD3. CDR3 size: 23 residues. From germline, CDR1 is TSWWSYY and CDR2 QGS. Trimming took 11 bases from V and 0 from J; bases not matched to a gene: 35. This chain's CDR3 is CAMGQGSLRVKDYWGRYTDKLIF. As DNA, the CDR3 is TGTGCTATGGGGCAAGGGTCCCTTCGAGTTAAGGACTACTGGGGGCGTTACACCGATAAACTCATCTTT.